This passage covers 18 T cell receptor beta chains from one sample sequenced in a study of technical replicates of blood from a few donors (TCRdb year 2017). The library relied on the immunoSEQ multiplex PCR assay. The table was pulled from immuneACCESS by TCRdb, which kept in-frame rearrangements only. Such tables lose some clones; where checked, under half of the loss comes from unresolved V genes, and the rest has no known cause. This sample lists some 80,000 clones; roughly nine tenths were detected once. The ten largest clones capture roughly 0.28% of the sample. The specimen sequenced was T cells isolated from PBMCs. The source of these receptors is a human donor in good health.

This clone occurred once. CDR3 in amino acids: CASNTRWNTIYF. CDR3 coding DNA: TGTGCCAGCAACACCCGATGGAACACCATATATTTT. This chain joins TRBV11-2 and TRBJ1-3, with D uncertain. Germline V gives CDR1 SGHAT, CDR2 FQNNGV. V gave up 7 bases and J gave up 7 bases, with 11 bases separating them. The length of the CDR3 is 12 residues.

The rearrangement links TRBV5-1 to TRBJ2-5, with 13 bases fitting TRBD2. Trimming at V came to 4 bases and at J to 2 bases, leaving 5 bases not matched to a gene. CDR1 is SGHRS, CDR2 YFSETQ, per germline. There are 16 residues in the CDR3. DNA of the CDR3: TGCGCCAGCAGCCGTCCGGGACTAGCGGGGCAAGAGACCCAGTACTTC. Amino acid sequence: CASSRPGLAGQETQYF.

This chain joins TRBV28 and TRBJ1-5, with D maybe TRBD1 (6 bases). The V and J ends lost 5 bases and 0 bases respectively, with 23 bases between them. The CDR3 is 19 residues long. Germline CDR1 reads MDHEN; CDR2 reads SYDVKM. Written as DNA, the CDR3 is TGTGCCAGCAGTAATCTCATAGGACGGGACAACTATAGCAATCAGCCCCAGCATTTT. Protein: CASSNLIGRDNYSNQPQHF.

This CDR3 is CASSQGQGRGTEAFF. Written as DNA, the CDR3 is TGTGCCAGCAGCCAAGGTCAGGGGAGAGGCACTGAAGCTTTCTTT. The J gene is TRBJ1-1, the V gene TRBV14; TRBD1 is a possible D gene (6 bases). There are 15 residues in the CDR3. CDR1 SGHDN and CDR2 FVKESK come from the germline V gene. V was trimmed by 1 base and J by 4 bases, leaving 13 bases between them.

V and J are TRBV4-2 and TRBJ2-3; 11 nucleotides match TRBD2. With V trimmed by 1 base and J by 2 bases, 5 bases remained unmatched. Germline values: CDR1 LGHNA, CDR2 YNFKEQ. The CDR3 consists of 17 residues. The CDR3 nucleotides read TGTGCCAGCAGCCAAGTACTAGCGGGGGTCCACACAGATACGCAGTATTTT. Residues: CASSQVLAGVHTDTQYF.

The genes are TRBV29-1 and TRBJ2-7, with a tentative D call TRBD2 (6 bases). The V end was cut by 7 bases, the J end by 0 bases, with 13 bases between. The length of the CDR3 is 13 residues. CDR1 and CDR2 (germline): SQVTM, ANQGSEA. CDR3 in amino acids: CSAGAGFSYEQYF. CDR3 DNA sequence: TGCAGCGCCGGCGCGGGATTCTCCTACGAGCAGTACTTC.

This clone was recorded only once. The chain uses TRBV7-9 and TRBJ2-7; TRBD1 aligns across 7 bases. The germline CDR1 and CDR2 sequences are SEHNR and FQNEAQ (reference sequence). There are 15 residues in the CDR3. The V and J ends lost 5 bases and 0 bases, in that order; junction bases with no gene match: 7. The CDR3 here is CASSLQGETSYEQYF. CDR3 sequence (DNA): TGTGCCAGCAGCCTCCAGGGGGAAACCTCCTACGAGCAGTACTTC.

The V and J genes are TRBV7-9 and TRBJ1-4; tentative D call: TRBD1 (5 bases). The CDR3 is 13 amino acids. V was clipped by 5 bases and J by 8 bases, with 12 bases between them. Per germline, CDR1 SEHNR and CDR2 FQNEAQ (reference sequence). CDR3 amino acids: CASSRDPGEKLFF. In nucleotides, the CDR3 is TGTGCCAGCAGCCGAGACCCAGGGGAAAAACTGTTTTTT.

CDR3 nucleotide sequence: TGTGCCAGCAGCCGACGTTTGGACTATAGCACAGATACGCAGTATTTT. Protein product: CASSRRLDYSTDTQYF. V and J are TRBV11-2 and TRBJ2-3; weak D call: TRBD2 (6 bases). Germline assignment: CDR1 SGHAT and CDR2 FQNNGV. V shed 5 bases and J shed 0 bases, with 15 bases lying between them. The CDR3 length is 16 residues.

This chain links TRBV12-5 with TRBJ2-1; TRBD1 agrees at 12 bases. This CDR3 region has 14 residues. J lost 9 bases, V lost 6 bases, and 6 bases had no gene match. Germline assignment: CDR1 LGHNT and CDR2 FRNRAP. This CDR3 reads CASGPGQGAREQFF. The DNA of the CDR3 is TGTGCTAGTGGCCCGGGACAGGGGGCTCGTGAGCAGTTCTTC. Full variable domain (missing parts from reference TRBV12-5 and TRBJ2-1): DARVTQTPRHKVTEMGQEVTMRCQPILGHNTVFWYRQTMMQGLELLAYFRNRAPLDDSGMPKDRFSAEMPDATLATLKIQPSEPRDSAVYFCASGPGQGAREQFFGPGTRLTVL.

V usage is TRBV4-1 and J usage is TRBJ2-1; D unresolved. The CDR3 is made up of 16 amino acids. Germline V gene data show CDR1 as MGHRA and CDR2 as YSYEKL. Trimming removed 2 bases from V and 4 bases from J, with 15 bases in between. The CDR3 loop reads CASSQSSATAYNEQFF. In DNA, the CDR3 is TGCGCCAGCAGCCAATCATCGGCCACAGCTTACAATGAGCAGTTCTTC.

The chain has TRBV9 and TRBJ2-3, with TRBD2 matching over 13 bases. CDR1 and CDR2 (germline): SGDLS, YYNGEE. Trimming took 0 bases from V and 0 from J; bases not matched to a gene: 7. The CDR3 consists of 19 residues. CDR3 DNA sequence: TGTGCCAGCAGCGTAGTAGGAGGGACTAGCGGGAAGAGCACAGATACGCAGTATTTT. This translates into CASSVVGGTSGKSTDTQYF.

The rearrangement joins TRBV5-1 to TRBJ1-1, with a possible D match to TRBD1 (6 bases). The CDR3 totals 15 residues. The germline CDR1 and CDR2 sequences are SGHRS and YFSETQ. V lost 0 bases and J 1 base, leaving 10 bases between the germline ends. Written as DNA, the CDR3 is TGCGCCAGCAGCTTGGCCGAAGGGGGGAACACTGAAGCTTTCTTT. It yields the protein CASSLAEGGNTEAFF.

This clone was seen only a few times. The chain is built from TRBV5-1 and TRBJ2-7, with 10 nucleotides matching TRBD2. J gave up 0 bases and V 5 bases, and 5 bases lay outside the gene matches. The length of the CDR3 is 15 residues. Germline CDR1 is SGHRS and CDR2 is YFSETQ. The CDR3 region has the DNA TGCGCCAGCAGTTTTGGACTAGCGGACTCCTACGAGCAGTACTTC. Translation: CASSFGLADSYEQYF.

V usage is TRBV15 and J usage is TRBJ1-4; D may be TRBD1 (6 bases). Between the trimmed V and J ends, which lost 2 bases and 8 bases, there was a span of 24 bases. The CDR3 extends over 18 amino acids. CDR1 is LNHNV and CDR2 is YYDKDF in the germline V gene (reference sequence). CDR3 coding DNA: TGTGCCACCAGCAGAACCGGGACATTACTGAAAAGAGGCGAAAAACTGTTTTTT. It encodes CATSRTGTLLKRGEKLFF.

V gene TRBV19 combines with J gene TRBJ2-7; TRBD1 matches at 9 bases. The CDR3 consists of 15 residues. Trimming cost V 5 bases and J 3 bases; bases outside gene matches: 8. Germline V gene data show CDR1 as LNHDA and CDR2 as SQIVND (reference sequence). The CDR3 loop reads CASSPGTGNLYEQYF. DNA of the CDR3: TGTGCCAGTAGTCCCGGGACAGGGAATCTCTACGAGCAGTACTTC. The full variable domain, in which reference TRBV19 and TRBJ2-7 provide the parts outside the CDR3, is DGGITQSPKYLFRKEGQNVTLSCEQNLNHDAMYWYRQDPGQGLRLIYYSQIVNDFQKGDIAEGYSVSREKKESFPLTVTSAQKNPTAFYLCASSPGTGNLYEQYFGPGTRLTVT.

V gene TRBV18 combines with J gene TRBJ2-1; 11 nucleotides line up with TRBD1. The CDR3 contains 15 residues. Germline V CDR1 and CDR2: KGHSH, LQKENI. V dropped 4 bases and J dropped 5; count of bases not matched to a gene: 4. The CDR3 loop is CASSLGQGANNEQFF. The DNA for the CDR3 is TGTGCCAGCTCACTTGGACAGGGGGCTAACAATGAGCAGTTCTTC. Full variable domain (rest looked up from reference TRBV18 and TRBJ2-1): NAGVMQNPRHLVRRRGQEARLRCSPMKGHSHVYWYRQLPEEGLKFMVYLQKENIIDESGMPKERFSAEFPKEGPSILRIQQVVRGDSAAYFCASSLGQGANNEQFFGPGTRLTVL.

This rearrangement joins TRBV7-9 to TRBJ1-2, with D hard to call. The CDR3 totals 14 residues. Trimming took off 1 base at V and 1 base at J, with 7 bases between the two ends. Germline loops: CDR1 SEHNR, CDR2 FQNEAQ (reference sequence). The CDR3 nucleotides are TGTGCCAGCAGCTTAGAACAATATAACTATGGCTACACCTTC. It translates to CASSLEQYNYGYTF.